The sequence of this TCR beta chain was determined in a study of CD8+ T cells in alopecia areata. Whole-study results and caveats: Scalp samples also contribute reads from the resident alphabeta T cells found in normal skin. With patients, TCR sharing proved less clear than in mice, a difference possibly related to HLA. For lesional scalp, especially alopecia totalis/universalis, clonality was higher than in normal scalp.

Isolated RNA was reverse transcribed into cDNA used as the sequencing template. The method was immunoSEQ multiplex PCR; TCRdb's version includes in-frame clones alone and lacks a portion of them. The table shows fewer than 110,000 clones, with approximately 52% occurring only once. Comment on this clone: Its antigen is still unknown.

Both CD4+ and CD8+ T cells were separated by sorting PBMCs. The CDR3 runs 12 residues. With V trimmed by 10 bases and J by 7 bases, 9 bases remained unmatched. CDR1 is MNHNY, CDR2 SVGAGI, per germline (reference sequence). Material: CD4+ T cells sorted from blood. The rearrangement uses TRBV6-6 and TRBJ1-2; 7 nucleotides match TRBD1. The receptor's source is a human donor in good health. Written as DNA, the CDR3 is TGTGCCACTCAGGGGGATTGGGGTGGCTACACCTTC. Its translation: CATQGDWGGYTF.